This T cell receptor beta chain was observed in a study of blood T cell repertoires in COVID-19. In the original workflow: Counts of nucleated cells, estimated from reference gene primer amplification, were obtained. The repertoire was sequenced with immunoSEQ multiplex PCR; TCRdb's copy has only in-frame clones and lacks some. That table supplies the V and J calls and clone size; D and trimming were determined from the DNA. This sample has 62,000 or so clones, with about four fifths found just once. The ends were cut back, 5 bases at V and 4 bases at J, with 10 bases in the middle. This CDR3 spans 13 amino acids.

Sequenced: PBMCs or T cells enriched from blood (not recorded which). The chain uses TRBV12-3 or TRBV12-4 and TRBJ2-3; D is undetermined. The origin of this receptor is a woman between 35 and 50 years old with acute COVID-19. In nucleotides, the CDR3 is TGTGCCAGCAGTCCTGCGGCGGCAGATACGCAGTATTTT. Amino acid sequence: CASSPAAADTQYF.